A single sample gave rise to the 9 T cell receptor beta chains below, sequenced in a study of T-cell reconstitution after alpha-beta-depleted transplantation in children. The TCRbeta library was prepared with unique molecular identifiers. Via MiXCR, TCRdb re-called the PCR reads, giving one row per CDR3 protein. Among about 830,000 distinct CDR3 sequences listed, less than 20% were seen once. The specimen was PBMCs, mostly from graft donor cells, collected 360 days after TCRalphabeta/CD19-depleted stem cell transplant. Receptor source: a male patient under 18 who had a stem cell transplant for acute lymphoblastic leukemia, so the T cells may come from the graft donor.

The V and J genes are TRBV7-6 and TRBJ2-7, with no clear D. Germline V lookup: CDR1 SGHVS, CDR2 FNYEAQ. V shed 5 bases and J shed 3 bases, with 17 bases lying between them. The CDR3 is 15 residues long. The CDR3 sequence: CASSALTDAGYEQYF. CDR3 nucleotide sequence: TGTGCCAGCAGCGCGTTAACCGATGCAGGCTACGAGCAGTACTTC. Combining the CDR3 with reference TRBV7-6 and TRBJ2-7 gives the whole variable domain GAGVSQSPRYKVTKRGQDVALRCDPISGHVSLYWYRQALGQGPEFLTYFNYEAQQDKSGLPNDRFSAERPEGSISTLTIQRTEQRDSAMYRCASSALTDAGYEQYFGPGTRLTVT.

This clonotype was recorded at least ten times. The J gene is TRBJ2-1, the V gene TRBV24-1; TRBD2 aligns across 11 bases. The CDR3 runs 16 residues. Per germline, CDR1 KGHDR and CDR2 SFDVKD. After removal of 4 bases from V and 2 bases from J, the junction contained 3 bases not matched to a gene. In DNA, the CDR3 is TGTGCCACCAGTGACCTTAGCGGGGGGGCCTACAATGAGCAGTTCTTC. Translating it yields CATSDLSGGAYNEQFF.

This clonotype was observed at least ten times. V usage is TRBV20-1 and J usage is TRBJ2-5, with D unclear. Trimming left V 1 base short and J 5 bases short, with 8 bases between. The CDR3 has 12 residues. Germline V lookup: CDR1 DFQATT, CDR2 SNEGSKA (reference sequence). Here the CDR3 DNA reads TGCAGTGCTAGAGGCGCGTGGGAGACCCAGTACTTC. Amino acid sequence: CSARGAWETQYF.

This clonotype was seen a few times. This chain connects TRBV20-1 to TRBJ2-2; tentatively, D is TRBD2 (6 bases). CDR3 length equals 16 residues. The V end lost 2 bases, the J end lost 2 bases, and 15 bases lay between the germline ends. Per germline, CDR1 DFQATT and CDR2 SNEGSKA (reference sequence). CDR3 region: CSARREYARNTGELFF. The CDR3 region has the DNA TGCAGTGCTAGACGGGAGTACGCACGTAACACCGGGGAGCTGTTTTTT.

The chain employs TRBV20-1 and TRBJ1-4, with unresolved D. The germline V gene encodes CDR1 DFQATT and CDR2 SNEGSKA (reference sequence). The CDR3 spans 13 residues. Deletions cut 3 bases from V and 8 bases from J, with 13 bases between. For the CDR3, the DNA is TGCAGTGCTAGGGACGCCTCCGGGGAAAAACTGTTTTTT. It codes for CSARDASGEKLFF.

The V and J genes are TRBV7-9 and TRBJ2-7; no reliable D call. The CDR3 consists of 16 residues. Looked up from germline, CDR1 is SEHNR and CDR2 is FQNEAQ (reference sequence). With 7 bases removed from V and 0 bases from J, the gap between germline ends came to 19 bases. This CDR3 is CASTSGRAVHSYEQYF. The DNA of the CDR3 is TGTGCCAGCACCTCTGGTAGGGCAGTCCACTCCTACGAGCAGTACTTC.

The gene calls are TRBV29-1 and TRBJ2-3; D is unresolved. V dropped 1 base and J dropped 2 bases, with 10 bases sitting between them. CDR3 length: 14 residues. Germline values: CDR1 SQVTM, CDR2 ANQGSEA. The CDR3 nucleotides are TGCAGCGTTGAAGTCGTACACCCCACAGATACGCAGTATTTT. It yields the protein CSVEVVHPTDTQYF.

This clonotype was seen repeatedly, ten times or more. DNA of the CDR3: TGTGCCAGCAGCTTGGACACCCTAGCCCTCCACTTT. This codes for CASSLDTLALHF. V usage is TRBV7-9 and J usage is TRBJ1-6, with D possibly matching TRBD1 (5 bases). Trimming removed 3 bases from V and 14 bases from J, with 11 bases in between. Germline CDR1 reads SEHNR; CDR2 reads FQNEAQ (reference sequence). The CDR3 spans 12 residues.

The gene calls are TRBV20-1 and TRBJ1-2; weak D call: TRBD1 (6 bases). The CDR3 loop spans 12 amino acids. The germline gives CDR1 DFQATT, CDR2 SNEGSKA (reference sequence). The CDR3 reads CRPSEGVYGYTF. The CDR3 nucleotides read TGCAGGCCGAGTGAGGGGGTGTATGGCTACACCTTC.